This TCR beta chain derives from a study of CD8+ T cells in alopecia areata. Study overall: Affected scalp percentage set treated patients' severity scores.

This CDR3 is built from 14 residues. Germline V CDR1 and CDR2: GTSNPN, SVGIG (reference sequence). Trimming removed 0 bases at V and 3 bases at J, with 11 bases between. As regards this clone: What it binds is not known.

Treatment of the sample: oral pan-JAK inhibitor, 5-10 mg twice daily. Patients with alopecia areata provided lesional scalp punch biopsies as well as peripheral blood. Points from the study as a whole: In blood and scalp, many expanded lesional clones persisted during tofacitinib. As there was one nonresponder, how baseline CD8+ expansion relates to response remains uncertain.

Investigators isolated RNA and reverse transcribed it into cDNA to act as the sequencing template. Libraries were prepared by immunoSEQ multiplex PCR; TCRdb keeps only in-frame clonotypes and omits some of them. Of about 190,000 clones in the sample, 45% to 75% were seen once. The gene calls are TRBV30 and TRBJ1-1; D is uncertain. The origin of this receptor is a human donor with alopecia areata. Sequences were derived from CD4+ T cells sorted from blood, sampled at week 4, from a patient treated with tofacitinib. As DNA, the CDR3 is TGTGCCTGGAGTGTAAATCCAAGGGACACTGAAGCTTTCTTT. Translation gives CAWSVNPRDTEAFF.